The 4 T cell receptor beta chains in this list originate from one sample, sequenced in a study of cytomegalovirus exposure and HLA in healthy donors (dated 2017 in TCRdb). The method was the immunoSEQ multiplex PCR assay. For the multiplex PCR, a mixture combining 60 forward primers for TCR Vbeta segments and 13 reverse primers for TCR Jbeta segments was used. This is the immuneACCESS table as TCRdb keeps it, with only in-frame sequences that have V and J called. A part of the clones is gone; compared with another copy, unresolved V genes explain less than half, and the rest is unexplained. The sample table records around 160,000 clones; around four fifths of these occur just once. In total, the top ten clones hold 9.7% of the sample. The sample taken for sequencing was PBMCs. These receptors all come from a man in his late teens or twenties in good health and CMV-seropositive.

J is TRBJ2-7 and V is TRBV19; TRBD1 agrees at 9 bases. The V gene end was trimmed by 6 bases and the J gene end by 2 bases; junction bases not matched to a gene: 8. This CDR3 has 15 residues. Germline V gene lookup returns CDR1 LNHDA and CDR2 SQIVND (reference sequence). DNA for the CDR3: TGTGCCAGTAGCCGGACAGGGGCGATGGCCTACGAGCAGTACTTC. It encodes CASSRTGAMAYEQYF.

This rearrangement joins TRBV6-6 to TRBJ2-7; perhaps TRBD2 as D (5 bases). Per germline, CDR1 MNHNY and CDR2 SVGAGI (reference sequence). CDR3 length: 12 residues. The V end was cut by 0 bases, the J end by 7 bases, with 7 bases between. CDR3 region: CASSYSREEQYF. CDR3 coding DNA: TGTGCCAGCAGTTACTCGAGGGAGGAGCAGTACTTC.

The chain employs TRBV9 and TRBJ1-5; 9 bases map to TRBD1. V gave up 3 bases and J gave up 0 bases; unmatched junction bases: 7. This CDR3 has 17 amino acids. From germline, CDR1 is SGDLS and CDR2 YYNGEE. The CDR3 sequence: CASSAGTGRLSNQPQHF. Here the CDR3 DNA reads TGTGCCAGCAGCGCCGGGACAGGGAGGCTTAGCAATCAGCCCCAGCATTTT. The complete variable domain, with remaining parts taken from reference TRBV9 and TRBJ1-5, reads DSGVTQTPKHLITATGQRVTLRCSPRSGDLSVYWYQQSLDQGLQFLIQYYNGEERAKGNILERFSAQQFPDLHSELNLSSLELGDSALYFCASSAGTGRLSNQPQHFGDGTRLSIL.

The chain combines TRBV14 with TRBJ2-2; D is perhaps TRBD2 (7 bases). Trimming took off 4 bases at V and 0 bases at J, with 15 bases between the two ends. This CDR3 spans 17 amino acids. Germline-derived CDR1 and CDR2 are SGHDN and FVKESK. CDR3 coding DNA: TGTGCCAGCAGCCGCGAAAGGGGGGGGGCGAACACCGGGGAGCTGTTTTTT. This gives the protein CASSRERGGANTGELFF.